The rows below give T cell receptor beta chains drawn from one sample of a study of T cell responses to AZD1222 COVID-19 vaccine. Sequencing was performed with immunoSEQ multiplex PCR; in TCRdb, only in-frame clones are kept and a portion is missing. The sample carries fewer than 120,000 clones, 80% to 95% recorded once. Sequencing was performed on peripheral blood, taken 28 days after the second AZD1222 dose. The receptors derive from an adult who received the AZD1222 COVID-19 vaccine. Both conserved end residues are part of each CDR3. A D gene is named only where the DNA matches it firmly. The size field is filled for only some rows; it gives once, few, many or a size class.

TRBV7-2	NA	TRBJ1-1	NA	TGTGCCAGCAGCTGGAGGGGGGCGAACACTGAAGCTTTCTTT	CASSWRGANTEAFF
TRBV7-2	NA	TRBJ1-5	NA	TGTGCCAGCAGCCCGAACTTGATGAGGGGCAATCAGCCCCAGCATTTT	CASSPNLMRGNQPQHF
TRBV19	NA	TRBJ2-7	NA	TGTGCCAGTAGTATCGGGGGCAGGGTGGGCGAGCAGTACTTC	CASSIGGRVGEQYF
TRBV29-1	NA	TRBJ1-3	NA	TGCAGCGTTGAGGTCCAACAGTCCGGAAACACCATATATTTT	CSVEVQQSGNTIYF
TRBV11-2	NA	TRBJ1-2	NA	TGTGCCAGCAGTACCTCAGCGGGGGACTATGGCTACACCTTC	CASSTSAGDYGYTF
TRBV20-1	NA	TRBJ1-4	NA	TGCAGTGCTAGATTTCAGGGCTCACTGTTTTTT	CSARFQGSLFF
TRBV5-1	TRBD1	TRBJ1-2	once	TGCGCCAGCAGCGCAGGACAGGTGTGGGGCTACACCTTC	CASSAGQVWGYTF
TRBV18	TRBD2	TRBJ2-1	NA	TGTGCCAGCTCACCACCGGGCGGGGGGGCCTCGCGCAGTGAGCAGTTCTTC	CASSPPGGGASRSEQFF
TRBV19	TRBD1	TRBJ2-7	NA	TGTGCCAGTAGTACTGGGACAGGGCGCTCCTACGAGCAGTACTTC	CASSTGTGRSYEQYF
TRBV5-1	NA	TRBJ2-7	NA	TGCGCCAGCAGCTTGAGGTCAGCACGGGGCCTCTACGAGCAGTACTTC	CASSLRSARGLYEQYF
TRBV5-6	NA	TRBJ1-4	NA	TGTGCCAGCAGCTTCGGACTGAGGAATGAAAAACTGTTTTTT	CASSFGLRNEKLFF
TRBV6-5	NA	TRBJ1-6	NA	TGTGCCAGCAGGGCCCAATCCTATAATTCACCCCTCCACTTT	CASRAQSYNSPLHF
TRBV20-1	NA	TRBJ2-3	NA	TGCAGTGCTAGTCAGAGCACAGATACGCAGTATTTT	CSASQSTDTQYF
TRBV18	NA	TRBJ2-7	NA	TGTGCCAGCTCACCAGGCTACGGGGTAGAAGAGCAGTACTTC	CASSPGYGVEEQYF
TRBV5-1	NA	TRBJ1-2	NA	TGCGCCAGCAGCTGTTGGATAGTGGACAGCAAGTGTGAGGGCTACACCTTC	CASSCWIVDSKCEGYTF
TRBV13	TRBD2	TRBJ2-3	NA	TGTGCCAGCAGCTTAGGAGGTCGGGGGGGCCGCACAGATACGCAGTATTTT	CASSLGGRGGRTDTQYF
TRBV18	TRBD1	TRBJ1-2	NA	TGTGCCAGCTCACCATTGGACAGGGGAACTAACTATGGCTACACCTTC	CASSPLDRGTNYGYTF
TRBV3-1/TRBV3-2	NA	TRBJ2-5	NA	TGTGCCAGCAGCCAATACCCATTCGATTTAATCCAGTACTTC	CASSQYPFDLIQYF
TRBV9	NA	TRBJ1-2	NA	TGTGCCAGCAGCTTCCAAGGAAACTATGGCTACACCTTC	CASSFQGNYGYTF
TRBV18	NA	TRBJ1-6	once	TGTGCCAGCTCACCGGGCATGGCGGAGACGCCCCTCCACTTT	CASSPGMAETPLHF
TRBV7-2	NA	TRBJ1-4	NA	TGTGCCAGCAGCTTAGGGGGCCGGACTCCAAATGAAAAACTGTTTTTT	CASSLGGRTPNEKLFF
TRBV4-1	NA	TRBJ2-7	NA	TGCGCCAGCAGCCGGCAGGCCATATCCTCCTACGAGCAGTACTTC	CASSRQAISSYEQYF
TRBV9	NA	TRBJ1-5	NA	TGTGCCAGCAGCGTAGGCCCCGGGGGGCAGGCGCCCCAGCATTTT	CASSVGPGGQAPQHF